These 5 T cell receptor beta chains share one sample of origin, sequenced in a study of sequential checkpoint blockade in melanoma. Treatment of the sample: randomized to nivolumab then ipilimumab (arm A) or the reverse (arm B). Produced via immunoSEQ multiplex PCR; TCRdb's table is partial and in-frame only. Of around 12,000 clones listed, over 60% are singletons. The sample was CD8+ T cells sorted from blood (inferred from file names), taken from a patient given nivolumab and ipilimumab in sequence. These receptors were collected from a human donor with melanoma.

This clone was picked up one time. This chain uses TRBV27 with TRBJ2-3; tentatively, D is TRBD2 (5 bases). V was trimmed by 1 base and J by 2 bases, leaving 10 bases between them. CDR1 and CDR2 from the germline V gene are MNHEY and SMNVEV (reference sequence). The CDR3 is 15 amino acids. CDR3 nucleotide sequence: TGTGCCAGCAGTTTATGGGGAGCCTACACAGATACGCAGTATTTT. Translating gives CASSLWGAYTDTQYF.

CDR3 amino acids: CASSKGLAGIYEQYF. DNA for the CDR3: TGTGCCAGCAGCAAGGGACTAGCGGGAATCTACGAGCAGTACTTC. The chain has TRBV7-2 and TRBJ2-7; TRBD2 matches 13 bases. This CDR3 spans 15 amino acids. The germline CDR1 and CDR2 sequences are SGHTA and FQGNSA. J gave up 3 bases and V 5 bases, and 4 bases lay outside the gene matches.

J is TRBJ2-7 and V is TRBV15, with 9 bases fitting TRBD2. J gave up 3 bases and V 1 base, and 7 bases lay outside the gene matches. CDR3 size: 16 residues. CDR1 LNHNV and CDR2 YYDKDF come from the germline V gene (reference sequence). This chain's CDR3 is CATSRVRGTSHYEQYF. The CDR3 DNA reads TGTGCCACCAGCAGAGTACGAGGGACTAGCCACTACGAGCAGTACTTC.

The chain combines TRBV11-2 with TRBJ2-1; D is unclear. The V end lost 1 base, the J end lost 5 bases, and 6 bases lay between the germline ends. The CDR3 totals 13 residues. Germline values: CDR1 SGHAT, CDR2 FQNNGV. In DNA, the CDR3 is TGTGCCAGCAGCTTAGCGGCGGACAATGAGCAGTTCTTC. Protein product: CASSLAADNEQFF.

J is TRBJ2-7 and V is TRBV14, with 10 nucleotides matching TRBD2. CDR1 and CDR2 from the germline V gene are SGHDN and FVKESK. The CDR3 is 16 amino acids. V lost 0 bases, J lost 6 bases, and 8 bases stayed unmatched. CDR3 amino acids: CASSQDRLAGAVEQYF. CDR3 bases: TGTGCCAGCAGCCAAGATCGGCTAGCGGGAGCGGTCGAGCAGTACTTC. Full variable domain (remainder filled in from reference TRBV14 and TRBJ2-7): EAGVTQFPSHSVIEKGQTVTLRCDPISGHDNLYWYRRVMGKEIKFLLHFVKESKQDESGMPNNRFLAERTGGTYSTLKVQPAELEDSGVYFCASSQDRLAGAVEQYFGPGTRLTVT.